This T cell receptor (beta chain) was identified in a study of T cells in Graves' hyperthyroidism and ophthalmopathy (dated by TCRdb to about 2019). With respect to the entire study: Peripheral blood was collected at initial diagnosis, before any treatment. TCR V-J signatures able to tell the groups apart were searched for in a discovery cohort of 95 or so patients, of whom about 40 had Graves' ophthalmopathy and about 55 had stable Graves' hyperthyroidism. After sampling, hyperthyroidism patients received methimazole starting at 30 mg daily, and ophthalmopathy patients received high-dose intravenous methylprednisolone. In addition, the study compared T-cell repertoires in thyroid tissue and in blood from six Graves' hyperthyroidism patients. The 90 or so discovery patients were randomly split 7:3 into training and test sets. The paper describes TCR Vbeta CDR3 sequencing of some 130 peripheral blood samples, made up of some 40 ophthalmopathy patients, roughly 80 hyperthyroidism patients and approximately 17 progressor patients. Prospective prediction of ophthalmopathy was tested in an independent validation cohort consisting of fewer than 20 hyperthyroidism patients and about 17 patients who later progressed to ophthalmopathy.

Stable Graves' hyperthyroidism was defined as no progression to ophthalmopathy during 18 months of follow-up. Hyperthyroidism patients were newly diagnosed, with disease duration under 2 months, and aged 18 to 65 years. Exclusion was applied to patients with uncontrolled infections, other autoimmune diseases, pregnancy or lactation. Diagnoses relied on clinical symptoms, serum thyroxine and TRAb, thyroid ultrasound and orbital computed tomography. PBMCs were separated from 8 to 10 ml of fresh peripheral blood using Ficoll-Paque density gradient centrifugation. Trizol reagent was used to extract total RNA, and RNA quality was then checked on an Agilent 2100 Bioanalyzer. CDR1 is given as SQVTM and CDR2 as ANQGSEA, both from the germline V gene. The CDR3 runs 14 residues from the cysteine to the phenylalanine. Only the CDR3 portion is preserved as DNA: 42 bases, with reading frame beginning at the first base. V is reduced by 4 bases and J by 4 bases, leaving a spacing of 13 bases between them.

By its share of the sample, this clonotype is medium-sized (0.01 to 0.1%). Its target antigen remains unknown. No much larger clone is present one base from it, and per-base qualities are unavailable. The TCR beta CDR3 regions were amplified from RNA transcripts. A first-round RT-PCR of the TCR CDR3 used the HTBI primer set with the Qiagen OneStep RT-PCR kit. Libraries were constructed in a second round of multiplex PCR, after which size selection and purification were performed. Sequencing of the libraries was done on an Illumina HiSeq2000 using paired-end 100 bp reads. As for the authors' bioinformatics: SOAPnuke was used to process the raw data, removing reads that contained adapters or uncalled bases, had a mean Phred below 15, or lacked an exact match to the constant primer or identifier. High-quality paired reads were merged using COPE v1.2.5, and each unique nucleotide sequence was defined as a clonotype. Clonotypes were aligned to IMGT TRBV, TRBD and TRBJ reference segments using MiTCR v1.1. The analysis was restricted to V-J combinations with a frequency above 0.0001, which together covered 98% to 99.2% of the repertoires. The TCS score was defined as the ratio of F50 (clonal expansion) to E x V (chaos), calculated using BLOSUM62-based TCRdist between CDR3 peptides within each V-J. Welch's t-statistics and random forest reduced 450 to 600 V-J features to fewer than 15, which were used in a naive Bayes classifier (R e1071). TCRdb trimmed the raw reads at Q25, called clones with MiXCR and kept productive beta chains. Rows with one shared CDR3 protein collapse into an entry with the most common genes and DNA. The V and J calls were determined by TCRdb, not by the authors. For this sample there are roughly 30,000 distinct CDR3 sequences; around 40% appear just once. The ten largest clones add up to approximately 10% of the sample.

Broader findings and caveats from the paper: A 13 V-J signature model separated ophthalmopathy from stable hyperthyroidism, with around 88% sensitivity and roughly 81% specificity in cross-validation and 80%/75% in testing. Most expanded thyroid clonotypes (frequency above 0.001) were also found in blood, which suggests that blood repertoires may mirror thyroid immune responses. In validation, the model predicted progression to ophthalmopathy a median of roughly six months before onset, with approximately 68% sensitivity and 72.22% specificity. No statistical method was used to set the sample size in advance, and investigators knew the group allocation.

The sample was blood. The V and J genes are TRBV29-1 and TRBJ2-2, with no D gene named confidently. This clonotype was sampled from a woman under 40 with Graves' hyperthyroidism. The DNA sequence follows: TGCAGCGTTGCCGAACAGTTTCTCACCGGGGAGCTGTTTTTT. This yields the protein CSVAEQFLTGELFF.